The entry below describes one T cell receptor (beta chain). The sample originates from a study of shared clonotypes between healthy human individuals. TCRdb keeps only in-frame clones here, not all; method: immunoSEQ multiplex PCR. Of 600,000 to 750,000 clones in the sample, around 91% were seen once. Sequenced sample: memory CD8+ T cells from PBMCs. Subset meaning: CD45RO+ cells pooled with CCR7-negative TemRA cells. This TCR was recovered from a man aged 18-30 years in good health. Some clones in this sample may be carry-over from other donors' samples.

In DNA, the CDR3 is TGTGCCAGCAGCGAAGGGTCGGACAGGGGCACAGATACGCAGTATTTT. As protein: CASSEGSDRGTDTQYF. This rearrangement joins TRBV11-2 to TRBJ2-3; 8 bases agree with TRBD1. From germline, CDR1 is SGHAT and CDR2 FQNNGV. V lost 5 bases to trimming and J lost 1 base; unmatched junction nucleotides: 8. The CDR3 contains 16 residues.